The rows below give T cell receptor beta chains drawn from one sample of a study of blood T cells in healthy people across ages. TCRdb ran MiXCR on the 5' RACE reads and lists one entry per CDR3 protein. The sample lists about 1.6 million distinct CDR3 sequences; around 35% were seen once. Sequenced sample: blood. The receptors here all came from a woman under 40 in good health. Both conserved end residues are part of each CDR3. Fields, in order: J gene, D gene, clone size, V gene, CDR3 DNA, CDR3 protein. The D gene is left open where the match is weak. Only some rows state a clone size, as once, few, many or a class for expanded clones.

>TRBJ2-2|-|few|TRBV5-5
TGTGCCAGCAGCCAGGATGGTAGGAGCACCGGGGAGCTGTTTTTT
CASSQDGRSTGELFF
>TRBJ2-5|-|-|TRBV5-1
TGCGCCAGCAGCTTCTTGACTCAAAAAGAGACCCAGTACTTC
CASSFLTQKETQYF
>TRBJ2-3|-|-|TRBV9
TGTGCCAGCAGCGTAGGATGGGGGTTCACAGATACGCAGTATTTT
CASSVGWGFTDTQYF
>TRBJ2-1|TRBD2|-|TRBV9
TGTGCCAGCAGCCCTGAACCCGGGAGGGCCCCTGGGGGCAATGAGCAGTTCTTC
CASSPEPGRAPGGNEQFF
>TRBJ2-7|-|-|TRBV16
TGTGCCAGCAGCCAAAACACCGGGGCCGGCGAGCAGTACTTC
CASSQNTGAGEQYF
>TRBJ2-3|-|-|TRBV5-5
TGTGCCAGCAGCTTGTACCATACGTATTCCCGGGGCACAGATACGCAGTATTTT
CASSLYHTYSRGTDTQYF
>TRBJ2-6|-|-|TRBV6-2/TRBV6-3
TGTGCCAGCACCGTGGCCTTTTCTGGGGCCAACGTCCTGACTTTC
CASTVAFSGANVLTF
>TRBJ1-1|-|-|TRBV28
TGTGCCAGCAGCCTATCGACACGTAACACTGAAGCTTTCTTT
CASSLSTRNTEAFF
>TRBJ2-1|TRBD2|-|TRBV5-1
TGCGCCAGCAGCTTGGCCGGGACTAGCGGGAGAAATGAGCAGTTCTTC
CASSLAGTSGRNEQFF
>TRBJ2-2|-|few|TRBV9
TGTGCCAGCAGCCCGCGCGGGGCGGCCGGGGAGCTGTTTTTT
CASSPRGAAGELFF
>TRBJ2-3|TRBD2|few|TRBV28
TGTGCCAGCAATACGGGACTAGCGGGCACTAGCACAGATACGCAGTATTTT
CASNTGLAGTSTDTQYF
>TRBJ2-3|-|-|TRBV18
TGTGCCAGCTCACCAGGACACCCGGGGAGCACAGATACGCAGTATTTT
CASSPGHPGSTDTQYF
>TRBJ2-7|TRBD1|-|TRBV4-1
TGCGCCAGCAGCCTGAACAGGGGGCCCGACGAGCAGTACTTC
CASSLNRGPDEQYF
>TRBJ1-1|TRBD1|-|TRBV10-3
TGTACCATCAGTGAGTCCCTCACCAGGGGGGAAGCTTTCTTT
CTISESLTRGEAFF
>TRBJ2-3|-|-|TRBV14
TGTGCCAGCAGCTTCCGGGACACAGGCACAGATACGCAGTGTTTT
CASSFRDTGTDTQCF
>TRBJ2-7|-|-|TRBV19
TGTGCCAGTAGCCGATCTGCAAACACTGCCTACGAGCAGTACTTC
CASSRSANTAYEQYF